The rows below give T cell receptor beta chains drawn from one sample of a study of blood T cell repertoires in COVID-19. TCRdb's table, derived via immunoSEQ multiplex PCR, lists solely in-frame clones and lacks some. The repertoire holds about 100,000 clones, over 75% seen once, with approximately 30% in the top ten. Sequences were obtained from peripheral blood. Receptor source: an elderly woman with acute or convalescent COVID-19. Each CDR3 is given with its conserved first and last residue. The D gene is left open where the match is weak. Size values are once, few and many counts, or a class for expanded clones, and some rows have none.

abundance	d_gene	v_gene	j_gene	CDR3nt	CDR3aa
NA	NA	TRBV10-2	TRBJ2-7	TGCGCCAGCAGTCCCGGGTACGAGCAGTACTTC	CASSPGYEQYF
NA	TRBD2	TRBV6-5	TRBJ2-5	TGTGCCAGCGGGGGACTAAACCAAGAGACCCAGTACTTC	CASGGLNQETQYF
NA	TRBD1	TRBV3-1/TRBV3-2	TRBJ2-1	TGTGCCAGCAGCCGTCTGACAGGGGGGGGCTACAATGAGCAGTTCTTC	CASSRLTGGGYNEQFF
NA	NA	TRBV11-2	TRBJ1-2	TGTGCCAGCAGCTTAGATCGGGGGGGGAACTATGGCTACACCTTC	CASSLDRGGNYGYTF
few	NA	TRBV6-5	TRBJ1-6	TGTGCCAGCAGTTTGTGGGGCCGGGATTCACCCCTCCACTTT	CASSLWGRDSPLHF
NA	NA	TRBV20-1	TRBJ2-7	TGCAGTGCCCCAGGGCGGCACGAGCAGTACTTC	CSAPGRHEQYF
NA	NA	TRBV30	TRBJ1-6	TGTGCCTGGAGTTCTTTTAGGGGTTCACCCCTCCACTTT	CAWSSFRGSPLHF
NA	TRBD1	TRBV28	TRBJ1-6	TGTGCCAGCAGTGACAGGGGAATCGGACCCCTCCACTTT	CASSDRGIGPLHF
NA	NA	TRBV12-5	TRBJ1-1	TGTGCTAGTGGTTTCCCCAGGGCCATGAACACTGAAGCTTTCTTT	CASGFPRAMNTEAFF
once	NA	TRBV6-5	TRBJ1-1	TGTGCCAGCAGCCAAGGCCGCGGTCTTACTGAAGCTTTCTTT	CASSQGRGLTEAFF
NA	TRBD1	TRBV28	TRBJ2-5	TGTGCCAGCACCGTTCGTGACAGGGGGAAGACCCAGTACTTC	CASTVRDRGKTQYF
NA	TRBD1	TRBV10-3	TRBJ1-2	TGTGCCATCAGTGTGGACAGGGGGTCCTATGGCTACACCTTC	CAISVDRGSYGYTF
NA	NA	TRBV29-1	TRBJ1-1	TGCAGCGCCAGCGAGGGCATGAACACTGAAGCTTTCTTT	CSASEGMNTEAFF
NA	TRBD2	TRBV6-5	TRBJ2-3	TGTGCCAGCAGTCGCCCGGGGGGGTTGCCAGATACGCAGTATTTT	CASSRPGGLPDTQYF
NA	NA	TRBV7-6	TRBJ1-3	TGTGCCAGCAGCTTAGAGGTCCGGGGTGGAAACACCATATATTTT	CASSLEVRGGNTIYF
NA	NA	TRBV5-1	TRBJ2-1	TGCGCCAGCAGCTTCTCGTGGCAGGGGAGTGAGCAGTTCTTC	CASSFSWQGSEQFF
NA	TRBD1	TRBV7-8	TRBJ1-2	TGTGCCAGCAGCTTAGTGTCGGGACAGGGCAACTATGGCTACACCTTC	CASSLVSGQGNYGYTF
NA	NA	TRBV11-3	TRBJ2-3	TGTGCCAGCAGCGCAGGGTTAACTACGCAGTATTTT	CASSAGLTTQYF
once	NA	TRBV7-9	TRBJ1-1	TGTGCCAGCAGCTTATCGGGTTTAATGAACACTGAAGCTTTCTTT	CASSLSGLMNTEAFF
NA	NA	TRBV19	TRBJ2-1	TGTGCCAGTAGTATAGGTAAGACAGGTGGCGATGAGCAGTTCTTC	CASSIGKTGGDEQFF
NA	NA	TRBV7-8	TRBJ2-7	TGTGCCAGCGAAGGCGGGGCCACCTACGAGCAGTACTTC	CASEGGATYEQYF
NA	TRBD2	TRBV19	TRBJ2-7	TGTGCCAGTAGTAGAAGCGGGGGGGCTCTCGAGCAGTACTTC	CASSRSGGALEQYF
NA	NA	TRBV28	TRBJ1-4	TGTGCCAGCAGCGCGCCTTGGAGTGAAAAACTGTTTTTT	CASSAPWSEKLFF
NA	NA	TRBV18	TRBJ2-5	TGTGCCAGCTCCCGAACTCGGGTGGAGACCCAGTACTTC	CASSRTRVETQYF
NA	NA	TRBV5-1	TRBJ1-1	TGCGCCAGCAGCGAGCAGGGAAACTTTAACACTGAAGCTTTCTTT	CASSEQGNFNTEAFF
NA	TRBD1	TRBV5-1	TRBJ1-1	TGCGCCAGCGGCCCGGGACAGGGAAACACTGAAGCTTTCTTT	CASGPGQGNTEAFF
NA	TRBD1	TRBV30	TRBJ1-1	TGTGCCTGGGACGGACAGGGGGTTAACACTGAAGCTTTCTTT	CAWDGQGVNTEAFF
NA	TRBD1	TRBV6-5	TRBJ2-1	TGTGCCAGCAGTTACTCTAGGACAGGGAGCGATGAGCAGTTCTTC	CASSYSRTGSDEQFF
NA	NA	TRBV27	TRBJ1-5	TGTGCCAGCAGACCAGGGTCGTGGCAGCCCCAGCATTTT	CASRPGSWQPQHF
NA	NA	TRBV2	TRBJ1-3	TGTGCCAGCAGTGAAGAGGAGGGCTACTCTGGAAACACCATATATTTT	CASSEEEGYSGNTIYF
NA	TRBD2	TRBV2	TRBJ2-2	TGTGCCCCCTGGGGACTAGCGAACACCGGGGAGCTGTTTTTT	CAPWGLANTGELFF
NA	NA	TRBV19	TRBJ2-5	TGTGCCAGTAGTAAAGGGGTCGAGACCCAGTACTTC	CASSKGVETQYF